This TCR beta chain was sequenced in a study of molecular identifiers for immune sequencing clone quantification. Study-level points and caveats: Underestimated sizes of highly expanded clones could result from identical TCR molecules that share a barcode. For effector cells, clones above 20 RNA copies held over 98% of molecules; for naive cells, under 1%.

This CDR3 has 16 amino acids. V was cut by 6 bases and J by 6 bases, with 25 bases left in between. Germline CDR1 SQVTM, CDR2 ANQGSEA. This clonotype was counted ten times or more. Antigen specificity is unknown. As CD8+CD4-CCR7+CD45RA+ cells, naive CD8 T cells were sorted. For bulk TCR libraries, previously described methods and listed TCR primers were used. TCRdb re-called the PCR reads with MiXCR, one entry per CDR3 protein. Altogether approximately 500,000 distinct CDR3 sequences are present, roughly 23% being singletons, with the ten largest covering about 0.8%. The sequencing sample was made of naive CD8+ T cells from blood, with Jurkat cell RNA spiked in. The sample's subset: FACS-sorted CD8+CD4-CCR7+CD45RA+ naive T cells. The receptor was derived from a human donor in good health. Some libraries in this study had Jurkat cell RNA spiked in. The V gene is TRBV29-1, the J gene TRBJ2-3; the D gene is possibly TRBD2 (6 bases). For the CDR3, the DNA is TGCAGCGTGTCAGAAGGGGCGGGGACGGTCTTGGATACGCAGTATTTT. This gives the protein CSVSEGAGTVLDTQYF.